The entry below describes one T cell receptor beta chain. Its antigen remains unidentified. Each subset's genomic DNA was split evenly across several immunoSEQ plates. TCRdb keeps only in-frame clones here, not all; method: immunoSEQ multiplex PCR. In the table there are about 2.4 million clones, roughly 93% of which are singletons. This sample stems from a study of shared clonotypes between healthy human individuals. Findings and caveats of the study: Clonotypes which were not shared had lower generation probabilities than clonotypes that all four donors shared. Large sequencing depth failed to make sorted-subset sequencing complete, rarefaction showed. Clonotype sharing across donors was expected to vary with sequencing depth.

Trimming took 5 bases from V and 0 from J; bases not matched to a gene: 1. The length of the CDR3 is 14 residues. Germline lookup yields CDR1 GTSNPN and CDR2 SVGIG (reference sequence). The chain couples TRBV30 to TRBJ1-6; 7 nucleotides agree with TRBD1. The sequenced sample consisted of naive CD4+ T cells from PBMCs. Subset defined: CD45RA+ positively selected. The sequence derives from a man between 18 and 29 years old in good health. Some clones in this sample may be carry-over from other donors' samples. DNA of the CDR3: TGTGCCTGGTGGGACAGCTCCTATAATTCACCCCTCCACTTT. As protein: CAWWDSSYNSPLHF.